This T cell receptor beta chain was recovered during a study of OX40 agonist ivuxolimab in advanced cancers. Clones were sequenced by immunoSEQ multiplex PCR, and TCRdb holds only the in-frame ones, with some missing. The table has about 71,000 clones, roughly 84% seen once. As for this clone: Its antigen is undetermined. Mismatch with germline at one junction end may stem from a read error.

Looked up from germline, CDR1 is MNHNS and CDR2 is SASEGT. There are 13 residues in the CDR3. Systemic immunosuppression or a history of autoimmune disease excluded patients. Regarding the study as a whole: The work left the antigen specificity of expanded peripheral T cells undetermined.

The sample in question was CD4+ or CD8+ T cells sorted from blood, obtained in a trial of the OX40 agonist ivuxolimab. The chain is built from TRBV6-1 and TRBJ2-5; no clear D gene. This TCR was sampled from an adult with an advanced solid tumor such as melanoma, head and neck, liver or kidney cancer. CDR3 sequence: CAGSEELRRGQYF. The CDR3 nucleotides are TGTGCCGGCAGTGAAGAGTTGCGGCGTGGCCAGTACTTC.